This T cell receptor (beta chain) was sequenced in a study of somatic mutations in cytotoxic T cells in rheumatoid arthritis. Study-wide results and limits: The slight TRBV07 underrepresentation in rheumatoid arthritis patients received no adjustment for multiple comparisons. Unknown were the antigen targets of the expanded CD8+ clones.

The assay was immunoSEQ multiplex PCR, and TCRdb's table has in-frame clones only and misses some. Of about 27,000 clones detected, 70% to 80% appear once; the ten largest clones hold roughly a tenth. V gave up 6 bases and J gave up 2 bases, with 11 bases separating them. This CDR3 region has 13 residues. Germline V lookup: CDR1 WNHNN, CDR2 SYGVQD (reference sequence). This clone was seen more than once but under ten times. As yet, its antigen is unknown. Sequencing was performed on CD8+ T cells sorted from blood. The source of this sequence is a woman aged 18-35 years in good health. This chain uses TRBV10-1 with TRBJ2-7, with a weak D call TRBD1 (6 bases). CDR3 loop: CASRVTGPYEQYV. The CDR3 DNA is TGCGCCAGCAGGGTGACAGGTCCCTACGAGCAGTACGTC.